This T cell receptor beta chain is drawn from a study of Ad26.COV2.S vaccination and SARS-CoV-2 variants. Overall study context: Dosing was one shot or two shots 56 days apart.

In regard to this clone: The antigen remains unidentified.

Documented treatment: approximately 18 received Ad26.COV2.S at low or high dose, single or two shots; 5 received placebo; per-sample allocation not given. The study sampled participants on day 63 after the first vaccine or placebo injection. It was Wuhan-strain SARS-CoV-2 spike that the Ad26 vaccine vector expressed. TCRdb keeps only in-frame clones here, not all; method: immunoSEQ multiplex PCR. The sample shows 300,000 to 500,000 clones, approximately 86% of them seen only once. Study observations and caveats: Total T cell responses were possibly underestimated by TCR breadth and depth analyses. Substantial breadth was reported for post-vaccination spike-specific CD8+ and CD4+ T cells.

Germline trimming cut 7 bases from V and 1 base from J; bases unmatched to any gene: 9. The CDR3 loop spans 15 amino acids. From germline, CDR1 is MNHEY and CDR2 SVGAGI. This TCR came from a person aged 18-65 years who received the Ad26.COV2.S COVID-19 vaccine or a placebo. Source: peripheral blood, taken in a trial of Ad26.COV2.S vaccine versus placebo. This chain links TRBV6-5 with TRBJ1-1; 7 positions agree with TRBD1. CDR3 sequence reads: CASMSGQAWNTEAFF. The CDR3 bases are TGTGCCAGCATGTCAGGACAGGCATGGAACACTGAAGCTTTCTTT.